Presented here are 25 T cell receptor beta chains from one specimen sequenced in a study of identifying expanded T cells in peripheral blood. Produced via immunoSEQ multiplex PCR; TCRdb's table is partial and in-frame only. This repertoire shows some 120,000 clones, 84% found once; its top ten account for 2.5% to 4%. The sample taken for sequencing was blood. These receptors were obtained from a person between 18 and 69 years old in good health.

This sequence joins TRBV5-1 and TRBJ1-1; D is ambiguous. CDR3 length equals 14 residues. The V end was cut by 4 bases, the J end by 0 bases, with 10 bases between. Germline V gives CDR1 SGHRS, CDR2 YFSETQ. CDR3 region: CASSPLSLNTEAFF. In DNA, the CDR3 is TGCGCCAGCAGCCCTCTCAGCTTGAACACTGAAGCTTTCTTT.

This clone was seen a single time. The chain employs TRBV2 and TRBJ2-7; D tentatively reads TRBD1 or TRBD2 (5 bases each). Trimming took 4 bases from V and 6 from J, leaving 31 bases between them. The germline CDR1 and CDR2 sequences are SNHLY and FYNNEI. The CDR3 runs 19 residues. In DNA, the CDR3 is TGTGCCAGCAGTGTTTTCCCTATCGGGGCCAGGGAAACCTCCGGCGAGCAGTACTTC. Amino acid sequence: CASSVFPIGARETSGEQYF.

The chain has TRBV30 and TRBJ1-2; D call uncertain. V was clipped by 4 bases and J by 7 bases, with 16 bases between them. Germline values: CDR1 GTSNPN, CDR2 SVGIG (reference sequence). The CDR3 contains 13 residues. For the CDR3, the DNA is TGTGCCTGGACGAATCGTGATCTGGCTGGCTACACCTTC. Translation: CAWTNRDLAGYTF.

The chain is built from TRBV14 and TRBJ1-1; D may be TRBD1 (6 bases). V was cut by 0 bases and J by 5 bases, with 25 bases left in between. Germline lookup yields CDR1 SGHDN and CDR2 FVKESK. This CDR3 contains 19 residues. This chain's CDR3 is CASSQEVQGIFRSSTEAFF. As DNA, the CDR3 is TGTGCCAGCAGCCAAGAAGTCCAGGGGATTTTTCGGTCGAGTACTGAAGCTTTCTTT.

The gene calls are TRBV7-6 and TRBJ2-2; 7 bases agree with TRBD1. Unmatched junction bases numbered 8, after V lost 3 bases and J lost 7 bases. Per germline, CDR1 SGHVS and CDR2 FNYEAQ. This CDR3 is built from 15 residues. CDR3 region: CASSLEKGAGGELFF. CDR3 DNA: TGTGCCAGCAGCTTGGAAAAGGGGGCTGGCGGGGAGCTGTTTTTT.

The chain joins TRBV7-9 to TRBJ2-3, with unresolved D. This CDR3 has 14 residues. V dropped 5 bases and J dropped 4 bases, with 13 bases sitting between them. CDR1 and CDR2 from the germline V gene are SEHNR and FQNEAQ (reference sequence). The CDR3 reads CASSLSLSADTQYF. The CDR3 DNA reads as TGTGCCAGCAGCCTCTCCCTCAGTGCAGATACGCAGTATTTT.

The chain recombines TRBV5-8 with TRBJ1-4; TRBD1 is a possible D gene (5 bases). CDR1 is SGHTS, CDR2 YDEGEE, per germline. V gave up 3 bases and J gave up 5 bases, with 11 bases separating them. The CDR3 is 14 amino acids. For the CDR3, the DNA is TGTGCCAGCAGCTCTCGCAGGGACAATGAAAAACTGTTTTTT. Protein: CASSSRRDNEKLFF.

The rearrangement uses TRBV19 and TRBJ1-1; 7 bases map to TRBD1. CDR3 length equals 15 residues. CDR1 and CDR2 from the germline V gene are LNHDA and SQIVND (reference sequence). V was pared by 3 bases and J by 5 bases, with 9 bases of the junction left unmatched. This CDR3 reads CASSIIQGRGTEAFF. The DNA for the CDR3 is TGTGCCAGTAGTATCATACAGGGCAGGGGGACTGAAGCTTTCTTT.

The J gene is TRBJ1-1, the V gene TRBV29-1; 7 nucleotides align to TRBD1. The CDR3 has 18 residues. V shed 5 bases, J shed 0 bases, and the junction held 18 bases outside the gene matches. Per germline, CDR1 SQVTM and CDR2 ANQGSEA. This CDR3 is CSVHGITGEIRMNTEAFF. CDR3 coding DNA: TGCAGCGTTCATGGGATAACAGGGGAGATACGTATGAACACTGAAGCTTTCTTT. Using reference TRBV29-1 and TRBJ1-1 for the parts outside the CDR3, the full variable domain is SAVISQKPSRDICQRGTSLTIQCQVDSQVTMMFWYRQQPGQSLTLIATANQGSEATYESGFVIDKFPISRPNLTFSTLTVSNMSPEDSSIYLCSVHGITGEIRMNTEAFFGQGTRLTVV.

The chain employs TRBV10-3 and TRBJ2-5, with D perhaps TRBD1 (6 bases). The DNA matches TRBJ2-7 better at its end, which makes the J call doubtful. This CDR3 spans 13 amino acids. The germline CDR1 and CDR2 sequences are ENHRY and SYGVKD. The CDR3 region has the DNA TGTGCCATCAGTGAGCCGAACAGGGACGAGCAGTACTTC. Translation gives CAISEPNRDEQYF.

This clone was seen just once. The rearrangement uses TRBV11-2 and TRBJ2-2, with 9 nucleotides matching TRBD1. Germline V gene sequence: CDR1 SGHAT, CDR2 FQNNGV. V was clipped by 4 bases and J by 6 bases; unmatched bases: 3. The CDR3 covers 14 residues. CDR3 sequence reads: CASSSDRGPGELFF. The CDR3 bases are TGTGCCAGCAGCTCGGACAGGGGACCCGGGGAGCTGTTTTTT.

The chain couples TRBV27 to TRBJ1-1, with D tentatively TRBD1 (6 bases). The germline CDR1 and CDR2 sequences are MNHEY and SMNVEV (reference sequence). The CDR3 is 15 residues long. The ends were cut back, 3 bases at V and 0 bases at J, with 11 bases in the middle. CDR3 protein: CASSFTGTMNTEAFF. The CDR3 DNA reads TGTGCCAGCAGTTTTACAGGGACCATGAACACTGAAGCTTTCTTT.

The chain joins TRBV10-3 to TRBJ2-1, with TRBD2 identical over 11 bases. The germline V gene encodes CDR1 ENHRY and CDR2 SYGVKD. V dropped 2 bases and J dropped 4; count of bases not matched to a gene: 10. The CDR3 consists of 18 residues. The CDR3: CAISEPHGTSGLYNEQFF. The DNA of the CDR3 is TGTGCCATCAGTGAGCCCCACGGGACTAGCGGCTTGTACAATGAGCAGTTCTTC.

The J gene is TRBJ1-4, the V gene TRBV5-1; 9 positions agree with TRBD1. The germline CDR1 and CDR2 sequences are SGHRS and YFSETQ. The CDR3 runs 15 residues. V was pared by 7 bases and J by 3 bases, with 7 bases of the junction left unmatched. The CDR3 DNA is TGCGCCAGCTGGACAGGGGTAGACCCTAATGAAAAACTGTTTTTT. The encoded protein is CASWTGVDPNEKLFF.

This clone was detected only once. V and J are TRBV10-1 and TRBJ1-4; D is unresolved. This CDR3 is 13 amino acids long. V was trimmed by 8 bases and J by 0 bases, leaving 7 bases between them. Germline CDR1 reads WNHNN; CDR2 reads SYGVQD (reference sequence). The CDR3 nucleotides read TGCGCCAGCCAGACTTCAACTAATGAAAAACTGTTTTTT. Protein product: CASQTSTNEKLFF.

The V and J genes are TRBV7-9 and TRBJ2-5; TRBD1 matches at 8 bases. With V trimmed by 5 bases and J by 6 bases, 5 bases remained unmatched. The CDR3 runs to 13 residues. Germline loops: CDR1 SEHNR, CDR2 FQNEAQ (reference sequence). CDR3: CASSTQGAKTQYF. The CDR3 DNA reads TGTGCCAGCAGCACTCAGGGGGCAAAGACCCAGTACTTC.

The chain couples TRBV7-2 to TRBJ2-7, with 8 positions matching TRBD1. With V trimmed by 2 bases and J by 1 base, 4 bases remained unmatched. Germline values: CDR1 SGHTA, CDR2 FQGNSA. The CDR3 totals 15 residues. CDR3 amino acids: CASSLFRTGSYEQYF. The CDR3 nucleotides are TGTGCCAGCAGCTTATTTCGGACAGGGTCCTACGAGCAGTACTTC.

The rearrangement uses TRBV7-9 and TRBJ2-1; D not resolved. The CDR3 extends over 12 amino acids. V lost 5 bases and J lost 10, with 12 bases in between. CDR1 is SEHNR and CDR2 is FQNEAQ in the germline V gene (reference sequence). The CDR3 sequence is CASSSSAREQFF. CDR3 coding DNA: TGTGCCAGCAGCAGCTCGGCGCGCGAGCAGTTCTTC.

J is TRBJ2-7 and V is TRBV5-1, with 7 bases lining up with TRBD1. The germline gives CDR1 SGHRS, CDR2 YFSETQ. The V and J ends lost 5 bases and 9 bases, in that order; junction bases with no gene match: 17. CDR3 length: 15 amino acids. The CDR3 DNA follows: TGCGCCAGCAGTCCCGTGGACAGGTTCCTCGGAGGGCAGTACTTC. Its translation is CASSPVDRFLGGQYF.

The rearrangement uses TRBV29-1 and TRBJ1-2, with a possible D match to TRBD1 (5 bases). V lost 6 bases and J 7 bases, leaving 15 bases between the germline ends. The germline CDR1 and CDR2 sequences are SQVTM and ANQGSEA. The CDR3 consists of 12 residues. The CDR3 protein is CSVRGAVTGYTF. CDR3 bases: TGCAGCGTGAGGGGAGCTGTAACTGGCTACACCTTC.

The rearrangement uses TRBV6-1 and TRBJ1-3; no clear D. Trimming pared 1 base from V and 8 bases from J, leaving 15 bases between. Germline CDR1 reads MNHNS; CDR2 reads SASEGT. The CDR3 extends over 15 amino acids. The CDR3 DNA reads TGTGCCAGCAGTGAAGTTAACAGTGGTACAGACACCATATATTTT. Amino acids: CASSEVNSGTDTIYF.

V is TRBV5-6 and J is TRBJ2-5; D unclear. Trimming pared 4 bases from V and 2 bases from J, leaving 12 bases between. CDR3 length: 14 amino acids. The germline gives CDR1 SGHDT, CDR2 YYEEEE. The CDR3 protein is CASSGWTEQETQYF. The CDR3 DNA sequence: TGTGCCAGCAGCGGCTGGACGGAACAAGAGACCCAGTACTTC.

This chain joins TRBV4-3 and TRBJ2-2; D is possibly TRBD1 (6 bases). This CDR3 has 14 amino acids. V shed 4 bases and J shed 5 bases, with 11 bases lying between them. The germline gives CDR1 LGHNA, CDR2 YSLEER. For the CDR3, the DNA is TGCGCCAGCAGCCTCCACAGGGTAACCGGGGAGCTGTTTTTT. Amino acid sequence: CASSLHRVTGELFF.

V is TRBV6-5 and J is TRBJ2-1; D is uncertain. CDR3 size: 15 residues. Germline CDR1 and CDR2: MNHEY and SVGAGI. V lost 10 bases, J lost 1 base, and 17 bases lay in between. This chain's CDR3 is CATRQRPQSYNEQFF. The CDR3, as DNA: TGTGCCACCCGCCAGAGACCGCAATCCTACAATGAGCAGTTCTTC.

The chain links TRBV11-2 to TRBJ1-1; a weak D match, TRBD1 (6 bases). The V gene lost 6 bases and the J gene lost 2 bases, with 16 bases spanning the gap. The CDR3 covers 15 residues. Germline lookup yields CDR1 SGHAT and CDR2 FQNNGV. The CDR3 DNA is TGTGCCAGCAGGCCAACAGGGAGGGGAAACACTGAAGCTTTCTTT. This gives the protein CASRPTGRGNTEAFF.